This T cell receptor (beta chain) was sequenced during a study of shared clonotypes between healthy human individuals. As originally analysed: As immunoSEQ supplied junction-only sequences (without quality scores), filtering differed. Here immunoSEQ multiplex PCR was the method, and the copy in TCRdb shows in-frame clones only, minus some. That table gives V, J and clone size, and the DNA gave D and trimming. The table includes about 380,000 clones, about 96% detected once. Comment on this clone: Its antigen remains unidentified.

CD8 memory fractions consisted of CD45RO+ and CCR7-negative CD45RA+ TemRA cells together. Findings and caveats of the study: Among the subsets, naive ones generally showed larger estimated richness than memory ones.

Trimming cost V 6 bases and J 13 bases, with 15 bases left between them. The CDR3 loop spans 10 amino acids. The germline V gene has CDR1 DFQATT and CDR2 SNEGSKA (reference sequence). The J gene is TRBJ1-2, the V gene TRBV20-1, with TRBD1 as a possible D gene (5 bases). This clonotype was obtained from a man aged 25 to 40 in good health. What was sequenced was memory CD8+ T cells sorted from blood. Subset indicated: CD45RO+ cells pooled with CCR7-negative TemRA cells. Here the CDR3 reads CSAFDRYLTF. The CDR3 DNA reads TGCAGTGCGTTCGACAGATACCTCACCTTC.